The T cell receptor beta chain described here comes from a study of cytomegalovirus exposure and HLA in healthy donors. The CDR3 is made up of 14 amino acids. Germline lookup yields CDR1 SGHNT and CDR2 YYREEE (reference sequence). V shed 0 bases and J shed 2 bases, with 7 bases lying between them. PCR involved 60 Vbeta and 13 Jbeta primers. The assay was immunoSEQ multiplex PCR, and TCRdb's table has in-frame clones only and misses some. Among about 170,000 clones, approximately 70% were seen once, and the ten largest hold roughly 6.6%. The sequencing input was PBMCs. The sequence was obtained from a man aged 40-49 years in good health and CMV-seropositive. The chain joins TRBV5-4 to TRBJ2-3; no definite D call. The CDR3 DNA sequence: TGTGCCAGCAGCTTGGGACATAACACAGATACGCAGTATTTT. Protein: CASSLGHNTDTQYF. Full variable domain (missing parts from reference TRBV5-4 and TRBJ2-3): ETGVTQSPTHLIKTRGQQVTLRCSSQSGHNTVSWYQQALGQGPQFIFQYYREEENGRGNFPPRFSGLQFPNYSSELNVNALELDDSALYLCASSLGHNTDTQYFGPGTRLTVL.